This T cell receptor (beta chain) originates from a study of cytomegalovirus exposure and HLA in healthy donors. Points from the study as a whole: Across all donors, roughly uniform sequencing depth was an assumption of the presence/absence analyses. In most subjects, TCR beta sequences reportedly gave accurate predictions of HLA-A and HLA-B alleles. Relative to the approximately 700-donor mean, N-insertions were reportedly fewer in an Asian-associated ancestry cluster in a later analysis.

It was healthy bone marrow donors who served as donors. About this clone itself: The antigen is undetermined.

With V trimmed by 4 bases and J by 6 bases, 11 bases remained unmatched. Looked up from germline, CDR1 is SEHNR and CDR2 is FQNEAQ (reference sequence). This CDR3 comprises 15 residues. Researchers ran the PCR with 60 Vbeta and 13 Jbeta primers. Data came from immunoSEQ multiplex PCR; TCRdb stores just in-frame clones and leaves some out. The profile shows approximately 150,000 clones, 70% to 85% of them singletons. The chain employs TRBV7-9 and TRBJ1-1; 7 bases map to TRBD1. The sample was PBMCs. This clonotype was obtained from a human donor in good health. CDR3 bases: TGTGCCAGCAGCTCCAACAGGGGTGGGTTACCTGAAGCTTTCTTT. Amino acid sequence: CASSSNRGGLPEAFF.